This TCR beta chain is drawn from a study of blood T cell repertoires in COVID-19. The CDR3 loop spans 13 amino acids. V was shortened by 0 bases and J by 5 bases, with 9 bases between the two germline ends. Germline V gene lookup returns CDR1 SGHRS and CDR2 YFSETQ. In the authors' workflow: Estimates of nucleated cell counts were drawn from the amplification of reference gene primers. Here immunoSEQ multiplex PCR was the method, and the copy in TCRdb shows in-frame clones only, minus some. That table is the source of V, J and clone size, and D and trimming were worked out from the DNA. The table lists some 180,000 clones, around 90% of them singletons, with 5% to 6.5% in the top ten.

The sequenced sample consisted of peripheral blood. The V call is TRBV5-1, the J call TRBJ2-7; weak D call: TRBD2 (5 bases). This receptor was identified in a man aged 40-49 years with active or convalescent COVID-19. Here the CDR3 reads CASSLALGDEQYF. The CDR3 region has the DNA TGCGCCAGCAGCTTGGCCCTCGGGGACGAGCAGTACTTC.